Detailed here is one TCR beta chain. Its antigen is still unknown. Each sample had two DNA replicates, 0.5 ug blood or roughly 1.4 ug tissue. Profiled with immunoSEQ multiplex PCR; TCRdb holds only in-frame clones, not every one. The sample shows some 20,000 clones, around four fifths of them seen only once. This CDR3 is built from 17 residues. Germline V gives CDR1 SGHRS, CDR2 YFSETQ. The trim removed 0 bases at V and 1 base at J, leaving 4 bases unmatched. These data are taken from a study of early stage breast cancer tumors. General study results and limits: In about 85% of the 16 patients, blood comparison separated tumor from normal breast. Compared with adjacent normal breast, tumors showed around 2.5-fold denser, more clonal T cells. Commonly generated sequences made up most enriched TCRB sequences shared between patients.

The receptor's source is a person aged 70 to 85 with breast cancer. The material sequenced was blood. The chain has TRBV5-1 and TRBJ1-5; TRBD1 matches 10 bases. The CDR3 here is CASSLVPTGGSNQPQHF. DNA of the CDR3: TGCGCCAGCAGCTTGGTTCCGACAGGGGGCAGCAATCAGCCCCAGCATTTT.